The rows below give T cell receptor beta chains drawn from one sample of a study of T cell responses to AZD1222 COVID-19 vaccine. Libraries were prepared by immunoSEQ multiplex PCR; TCRdb keeps only in-frame clonotypes and omits some of them. The repertoire includes about 120,000 clones, 85% to 90% of them detected once, and 2.5% to 4% sits in the top ten. Material: peripheral blood, obtained on day 0 of AZD1222 vaccination. Receptors originate from an adult in good health. Both conserved end residues are part of each CDR3. Each record gives: clone size, D gene, V gene, J gene, CDR3 DNA, CDR3 protein. D genes are given only for firm matches. Clone size, where shown, is once, few, many, or a class for clones that have expanded.

.	TRBD1	TRBV28	TRBJ1-2	TGTGCCAGCAGTATCGGGACAGGGGGCTTCGGTGGCTACACCTTC	CASSIGTGGFGGYTF
.	.	TRBV5-1	TRBJ1-2	TGCGCCAGCAGCGGTGGGCCTGTCGACTATGGCTACACCTTC	CASSGGPVDYGYTF
.	.	TRBV27	TRBJ1-3	TGTGCCAGCAGTTCAAGCGTAAACACCATATATTTT	CASSSSVNTIYF
.	.	TRBV3-1/TRBV3-2	TRBJ2-2	TGTGCCAGCAGCCAACCGGGACCGGCAGGGGAGCTGTTTTTT	CASSQPGPAGELFF
.	.	TRBV3-1/TRBV3-2	TRBJ1-1	TGTGCCAGCAGCCTTAGTTCGGGGGGGAGTGAAGCTTTCTTT	CASSLSSGGSEAFF
.	.	TRBV6-5	TRBJ1-5	TGTGCCAGCCGAGTGAGGGAATATAGCAATCAGCCCCAGCATTTT	CASRVREYSNQPQHF
once	.	TRBV7-9	TRBJ1-2	TGTGCCAGCAGCTCTAACTATGGCTACACCTTC	CASSSNYGYTF
.	TRBD2	TRBV10-3	TRBJ2-3	TGTGCCATCAGTGAGTCTATAGCGGGAGGGAGGACAGATACGCAGTATTTT	CAISESIAGGRTDTQYF
.	.	TRBV11-3	TRBJ2-3	TGTGCCAGCAGCCCGCCTGGACGGAGAGATACGCAGTATTTT	CASSPPGRRDTQYF
.	.	TRBV28	TRBJ2-3	TGTGCCATCGAGGATCGGGACAGCACAGATACGCAGTATTTT	CAIEDRDSTDTQYF
.	.	TRBV28	TRBJ1-5	TGTGCCAGCAGTTTATTGGGGGGGGGTCGAAATCAGCCCCAGCATTTT	CASSLLGGGRNQPQHF
.	TRBD1	TRBV7-2	TRBJ2-2	TGTGCCAGCAGTCGCGACAGGGTAGACACCGGGGAGCTGTTTTTT	CASSRDRVDTGELFF
.	TRBD1	TRBV10-3	TRBJ2-7	TGTGCCATCAGTGACCGAGGACAGGTGAGCTCCTACGAGCAGTACTTC	CAISDRGQVSSYEQYF
.	.	TRBV6-5	TRBJ1-6	TGTGCCAGCAGTTACGGCAGCCAATTCCACTTT	CASSYGSQFHF
few	TRBD1	TRBV15	TRBJ1-2	TGTGCCACCAGCAGAGATCATTTAGGACAGGGAGGAGGCTACACCTTC	CATSRDHLGQGGGYTF
once	TRBD2	TRBV3-1/TRBV3-2	TRBJ2-7	TGTGCCAGCAGTTTTAGCGGGTCACAATACGAGCAGTACTTC	CASSFSGSQYEQYF
.	TRBD2	TRBV27	TRBJ2-7	TGTGCCAGCAGTTCGCGACTAGCGGGAGGGTGGCCCTACGAGCAGTACTTC	CASSSRLAGGWPYEQYF
.	.	TRBV7-3	TRBJ1-1	TGTGCCAGCAGCTTCGCCGAGAACACTGAAGCTTTCTTT	CASSFAENTEAFF
.	.	TRBV29-1	TRBJ1-5	TGCAGCGTTGGAATAGGGGAGAGCAATCAGCCCCAGCATTTT	CSVGIGESNQPQHF
few	.	TRBV19	TRBJ1-2	TGTGCCAGTAGAAACCCCGACAGCTACTATGGCTACACCTTC	CASRNPDSYYGYTF
.	.	TRBV6-2/TRBV6-3	TRBJ2-1	TGTGCCAGCAGTTACTCGACGCAGGAACCCACTCTTGAGCAGTTCTTC	CASSYSTQEPTLEQFF
.	.	TRBV28	TRBJ1-1	TGTGCCAGCAGCCTGGGGTGGTTAGGGGGAATAAGGAACACTGAAGCTTTCTTT	CASSLGWLGGIRNTEAFF
.	TRBD1	TRBV9	TRBJ1-2	TGTGCCAGCAGCGTTACGACAGGGCCCTCAAGGGACTACACCTTC	CASSVTTGPSRDYTF
.	TRBD1	TRBV11-1	TRBJ1-1	TGTGCCAGCAGTTACGACCCGGGACAGGGGACTTCTGAAGCTTTCTTT	CASSYDPGQGTSEAFF
.	TRBD1	TRBV19	TRBJ1-5	TGTGCCAGTAGTACCCTCACAGGGGGCGGTCAGCCCCAGCATTTT	CASSTLTGGGQPQHF
.	.	TRBV7-9	TRBJ2-1	TGTGCCAGCAGCCTGGGGAACACTCCGATTCGGGATGAGCAGTTCTTC	CASSLGNTPIRDEQFF
.	.	TRBV5-1	TRBJ2-7	TGCGCCAGCAGCTTGGCAGCCTCCTACGAGCAGTACTTC	CASSLAASYEQYF
.	TRBD1	TRBV19	TRBJ2-5	TGTGCCAGTAGCAGACTTACAGGGGGCGTGGAGACCCAGTACTTC	CASSRLTGGVETQYF
.	.	TRBV5-4	TRBJ2-5	TGTGCCAGCAGCTTGGCGGCAGGAAAGGTGGAGACCCAGTACTTC	CASSLAAGKVETQYF
.	.	TRBV4-3	TRBJ2-1	TGCGCCAGCAGCCAGCAAATTTACAATGAGCAGTTCTTC	CASSQQIYNEQFF
.	TRBD1	TRBV9	TRBJ2-3	TGTGCCAGCAGCCCCGGACAGGGCACAGATACGCAGTATTTT	CASSPGQGTDTQYF
.	.	TRBV19	TRBJ1-2	TGTGCCAGTAGTATAACGGGTCCGACGACCTATGGCTACACCTTC	CASSITGPTTYGYTF
.	TRBD2	TRBV6-5	TRBJ2-7	TGTGCCAGCAGGGTTAGCGGGACCAGCTCCTACGAGCAGTACTTC	CASRVSGTSSYEQYF
few	.	TRBV21-1	TRBJ2-3	TGTGCCAGCAGCAAAGCGGCCAGCAGGGTGATTGATACGCAGTATTTT	CASSKAASRVIDTQYF
.	TRBD2	TRBV18	TRBJ2-7	TGTGCCAGCCATATCGGCGGGGGACCCTACGAGCAGTACTTC	CASHIGGGPYEQYF
many	.	TRBV27	TRBJ1-4	TGTGCCAGCAGTTCCGGGACTCTTTTTCAACTGTTTTTT	CASSSGTLFQLFF
.	.	TRBV7-9	TRBJ2-5	TGTGCCAGCAGCCCCGATCGACAGGGGAGGGATGAGACCCAGTACTTC	CASSPDRQGRDETQYF
.	.	TRBV14	TRBJ2-7	TGTGCCAGCAGCCAGGTCAGTCCCTACGAGCAGTACTTC	CASSQVSPYEQYF
.	.	TRBV28	TRBJ1-4	TGTGCCAGCAGTTTCAGACGAAATGAAAAACTGTTTTTT	CASSFRRNEKLFF
.	.	TRBV5-5	TRBJ1-2	TGTGCCAGCAGCCAGTCGCCCCCAGGGAACTATGGCTACACCTTC	CASSQSPPGNYGYTF
.	.	TRBV4-3	TRBJ1-2	TGCGCCAGCAGCCAAGGTGGGCAGGGGACCTTCTATGGCTACACCTTC	CASSQGGQGTFYGYTF
once	TRBD2	TRBV2	TRBJ2-5	TGTGCCAGCAGTGAAACGGCGGGAGGGCCAAGCCGCACCCAGTACTTC	CASSETAGGPSRTQYF
.	TRBD2	TRBV7-2	TRBJ2-3	TGTGCCAGCAGCCCAGCGGGGGGCAGCACAGATACGCAGTATTTT	CASSPAGGSTDTQYF
.	.	TRBV6-2/TRBV6-3	TRBJ1-5	TGTGCCAGCAGCCCCGGGATGGGGCATCAGCCCCAGCATTTT	CASSPGMGHQPQHF
.	.	TRBV3-1/TRBV3-2	TRBJ2-7	TGTGCCAGCAGCCGGGGCCGGAGACAAAACTACGAGCAGTACTTC	CASSRGRRQNYEQYF
.	.	TRBV6-1	TRBJ1-1	TGTGCCAGCAGTGAAACCTCAGTGAACACTGAAGCTTTCTTT	CASSETSVNTEAFF
.	.	TRBV28	TRBJ1-6	TGTGCCAGCAGTTCCTATCGTTCACCCCTCCACTTT	CASSSYRSPLHF